These 3 T cell receptor beta chains share one sample of origin, sequenced in a study of blood T cell repertoires in COVID-19. Profiled with immunoSEQ multiplex PCR; TCRdb holds only in-frame clones, not every one. Seen here are 95,000 to 100,000 clones, around 92% observed once, and the top ten hold approximately 5.7%. Sequencing was carried out using peripheral blood. Receptor source: a man in his forties or fifties with active COVID-19.

This sequence joins TRBV10-3 and TRBJ1-5, with D possibly TRBD1 on 6 matching bases. Trimming pared 6 bases from V and 0 bases from J, leaving 9 bases between. Germline loops: CDR1 ENHRY, CDR2 SYGVKD. The length of the CDR3 is 14 residues. CDR3: CAIRAGDSNQPQHF. For the CDR3, the DNA is TGTGCCATCAGAGCAGGGGATAGCAATCAGCCCCAGCATTTT.

The chain uses TRBV30 and TRBJ1-3, with 8 bases matching TRBD1. This CDR3 contains 15 residues. Germline CDR1 and CDR2: GTSNPN and SVGIG (reference sequence). Trimming at V came to 5 bases and at J to 0 bases, leaving 6 bases not matched to a gene. The DNA of the CDR3 is TGTGCCTGGGGACAGGGCATTCTCTCTGGAAACACCATATATTTT. Protein product: CAWGQGILSGNTIYF.

The rearrangement links TRBV14 to TRBJ2-3, with a tentative D call TRBD2 (6 bases). Trimming removed 7 bases from V and 5 bases from J, with 16 bases in between. Germline CDR1 SGHDN, CDR2 FVKESK. The CDR3 sequence is 14 residues long. CDR3 in DNA: TGTGCCAGCATGAGGACCTTCGGGGGAGATACGCAGTATTTT. It is translated as CASMRTFGGDTQYF.